A single sample is the source of the 17 T cell receptor beta chains below, sequenced in a study of radiation and T cells in renal cell carcinoma. Measured with immunoSEQ multiplex PCR; TCRdb has only the in-frame clones, and not every one. The table shows about 130,000 clones, with 80% to 90% occurring only once. Documented time point: blood 2 weeks post-SBRT. Treatment specified: 15 Gy SBRT to primary tumor, nephrectomy 4 weeks later. Material: blood, obtained from a patient whose treatment included radiotherapy and nephrectomy. These receptors were obtained from an older woman with renal cell carcinoma.

This rearrangement joins TRBV29-1 to TRBJ1-2, with D unresolved. CDR3 length: 12 residues. V was cut by 0 bases and J by 5 bases, with 7 bases left in between. CDR1 is SQVTM, CDR2 ANQGSEA, per germline. CDR3 loop: CSVEDRTYGYTF. The CDR3 DNA reads TGCAGCGTTGAAGATCGTACTTATGGCTACACCTTC. The variable domain in full, with the rest retrieved from reference TRBV29-1 and TRBJ1-2, is SAVISQKPSRDICQRGTSLTIQCQVDSQVTMMFWYRQQPGQSLTLIATANQGSEATYESGFVIDKFPISRPNLTFSTLTVSNMSPEDSSIYLCSVEDRTYGYTFGSGTRLTVV.

The chain has TRBV18 and TRBJ1-4; 7 bases align to TRBD1. This CDR3 has 15 residues. CDR1 is KGHSH, CDR2 LQKENI, per germline. Trimming took 4 bases from V and 3 from J; bases not matched to a gene: 5. The CDR3 is CASSLEGQPNEKLFF. The DNA of the CDR3 is TGTGCCAGCTCACTTGAGGGACAGCCTAATGAAAAACTGTTTTTT.

The gene calls are TRBV10-2 and TRBJ1-3, with D uncertain. The CDR3 contains 12 residues. Trimming left V 2 bases short and J 4 bases short, with 3 bases between. The germline CDR1 and CDR2 sequences are WSHSY and SAAADI. This chain's CDR3 is CASSEEGNTIYF. CDR3 sequence (DNA): TGCGCCAGCAGTGAGGAGGGAAACACCATATATTTT.

This clone has just one count. V usage is TRBV4-1 and J usage is TRBJ2-7; 8 bases line up with TRBD2. Germline assignment: CDR1 MGHRA and CDR2 YSYEKL. The CDR3 is 17 amino acids. The V and J ends lost 2 bases and 4 bases, in that order; junction bases with no gene match: 13. The CDR3 bases are TGCGCCAGCAGCCAACTAACAACCCCAGCGGGGGAGTACGAGCAGTACTTC. It yields the protein CASSQLTTPAGEYEQYF.

The CDR3 sequence: CASSVQVNTEAFF. The CDR3, as DNA: TGTGCCAGTAGCGTTCAGGTGAACACTGAAGCTTTCTTT. This chain links TRBV19 with TRBJ1-1; D is ambiguous. The V end lost 6 bases, the J end lost 0 bases, and 8 bases lay between the germline ends. The CDR3 runs to 13 residues. Germline CDR1 reads LNHDA; CDR2 reads SQIVND (reference sequence). The full variable domain, with the rest looked up from reference TRBV19 and TRBJ1-1, is DGGITQSPKYLFRKEGQNVTLSCEQNLNHDAMYWYRQDPGQGLRLIYYSQIVNDFQKGDIAEGYSVSREKKESFPLTVTSAQKNPTAFYLCASSVQVNTEAFFGQGTRLTVV.

This chain uses TRBV9 with TRBJ2-7; D gene unclear. Germline V CDR1 and CDR2: SGDLS, YYNGEE. The CDR3 length is 14 residues. V lost 0 bases and J 3 bases, leaving 10 bases between the germline ends. The CDR3 here is CASSVGLGDYEQYF. CDR3 nucleotides: TGTGCCAGCAGCGTAGGTTTAGGTGACTACGAGCAGTACTTC.

This clone was found a few times. The chain joins TRBV4-1 to TRBJ1-1, with a possible D match to TRBD1 (6 bases). CDR1 and CDR2 from the germline V gene are MGHRA and YSYEKL. This CDR3 has 14 amino acids. Trimming removed 5 bases at V and 3 bases at J, with 13 bases between. The CDR3 nucleotides read TGCGCCAGCAGCTTACAGGGCGGAGACACTGAAGCTTTCTTT. It yields the protein CASSLQGGDTEAFF.

V and J are TRBV19 and TRBJ1-1, with a weak D call TRBD1 (6 bases). V gave up 5 bases and J gave up 0 bases, with 10 bases separating them. Germline CDR1 and CDR2: LNHDA and SQIVND (reference sequence). The CDR3 length is 14 residues. CDR3 DNA: TGTGCCAGTAGTCTCCAGGGGCTGAACACTGAAGCTTTCTTT. Translating it yields CASSLQGLNTEAFF.

The table lists this clone with a count of one. This chain uses TRBV9 with TRBJ2-5, with D possibly being TRBD1 or TRBD2 (5 bases each). This CDR3 is 15 amino acids long. The germline V and J ends were trimmed by 3 bases and 4 bases, with 16 bases remaining between them. Germline-derived CDR1 and CDR2 are SGDLS and YYNGEE. The chain's CDR3 is CASSASGTHGETQYF. CDR3 sequence (DNA): TGTGCCAGCAGCGCTTCCGGGACCCACGGAGAGACCCAGTACTTC.

With regard to this clone: One junction end does not reproduce the germline sequence, and a read error may be involved. V and J are TRBV7-7 and TRBJ1-3; TRBD1 is a possible D gene (5 bases). CDR3 length: 14 amino acids. Germline CDR1 is SSHAT and CDR2 is FNYEAQ (reference sequence). The CDR3 DNA reads TGTGCTAGCAGCTTGGCGCAGGGTGGAAACACCATATATTTT. It is translated as CASSLAQGGNTIYF.

V is TRBV27 and J is TRBJ1-2; D may be TRBD1 (6 bases). Germline CDR1 reads MNHEY; CDR2 reads SMNVEV (reference sequence). The CDR3 contains 15 residues. V lost 0 bases to trimming and J lost 5 bases, with 13 bases between them. CDR3 sequence reads: CASSLSPGGRYGYTF. CDR3 coding DNA: TGTGCCAGCAGTTTATCCCCGGGGGGGCGGTATGGCTACACCTTC.

The chain uses TRBV5-5 and TRBJ2-5; D is unclear. The CDR3 runs to 13 residues. Germline CDR1 SGHKS, CDR2 YYEKEE (reference sequence). V was trimmed by 3 bases and J by 5 bases, leaving 11 bases between them. In nucleotides, the CDR3 is TGTGCCAGCAGCTCCTGGGGTTCGGAGACCCAGTACTTC. Its translation: CASSSWGSETQYF.

The J gene is TRBJ1-3, the V gene TRBV7-2, with TRBD1 matching 7 bases. The germline V gene encodes CDR1 SGHTA and CDR2 FQGNSA. J lost 4 bases, V lost 5 bases, and 11 bases had no gene match. The CDR3 contains 16 residues. CDR3 DNA: TGTGCCAGCAGCAAGGACAGGTCGAGATCCGGAAACACCATATATTTT. It translates to CASSKDRSRSGNTIYF.

This chain links TRBV27 with TRBJ2-2, with 9 bases identical to TRBD2. In germline, CDR1 is MNHEY, CDR2 SMNVEV (reference sequence). V shed 5 bases, J shed 7 bases, and the junction held 5 bases outside the gene matches. CDR3 size: 14 residues. The CDR3 region is CASSPGLAIGELFF. The CDR3, as DNA: TGTGCCAGCAGTCCGGGACTAGCAATCGGGGAGCTGTTTTTT.

J is TRBJ1-2 and V is TRBV6-1; the D is unclear. The CDR3 contains 14 residues. Germline V gives CDR1 MNHNS, CDR2 SASEGT. The germline V and J ends were trimmed by 1 base and 2 bases, with 8 bases remaining between them. The CDR3 is CASSEVGENYGYTF. The CDR3 coding sequence is TGTGCCAGCAGTGAAGTCGGAGAAAACTATGGCTACACCTTC.

The rearrangement links TRBV6-5 to TRBJ2-7; TRBD1 aligns across 8 bases. From germline, CDR1 is MNHEY and CDR2 SVGAGI. Trimming cost V 6 bases and J 4 bases; bases outside gene matches: 8. This CDR3 is built from 14 residues. The CDR3 is CASRSGTGLYEQYF. The CDR3 DNA sequence: TGTGCCAGCAGGTCCGGGACAGGACTTTACGAGCAGTACTTC.

This clone appeared a few times. The chain recombines TRBV29-1 with TRBJ1-1, with 8 bases that match TRBD1. CDR1 SQVTM and CDR2 ANQGSEA come from the germline V gene. CDR3 length: 13 amino acids. V dropped 7 bases and J dropped 1; count of bases not matched to a gene: 5. Here the CDR3 reads CSGVGQGNTEAFF. The DNA for the CDR3 is TGCAGCGGGGTTGGACAGGGGAACACTGAAGCTTTCTTT.